This T cell receptor beta chain was retrieved from a study of blood T cell repertoires in COVID-19. The wider study: Samples representing acute and convalescent COVID-19 were sourced from the United States, Italy and Spain. Sample material is recorded as cDNA or gDNA derived from T cells, B-cell-depleted T cells, or PBMCs.

The authors' processing: Estimated nucleated cell counts came from reference gene primer amplification. Generated by immunoSEQ multiplex PCR, the TCRdb table keeps only in-frame clones and is missing some. The V and J calls and clone size come from that table; D and trimming were worked out from the DNA. The sample contains approximately 230,000 clones, 84% of which appear only once. The sequence came from a man under 40 with active or convalescent COVID-19. Sequencing was carried out using peripheral blood.

The CDR3 DNA follows: TGTGCCAGCAGCTATACCGGGACACCGGGGGAAAAACTGTTTTTT. Amino acid sequence: CASSYTGTPGEKLFF. This rearrangement joins TRBV2 to TRBJ1-4, with D possibly TRBD1 on 6 matching bases. The CDR3 covers 15 residues. Trimming shortened V by 6 bases and J by 8 bases, and 19 bases separated the two germline ends. Germline-derived CDR1 and CDR2 are SNHLY and FYNNEI.